This TCR beta chain was documented in a study of CD8+ T cells in alopecia areata. Germline lookup yields CDR1 GTSNPN and CDR2 SVGIG (reference sequence). V shed 3 bases and J shed 5 bases, with 10 bases lying between them. This CDR3 contains 13 residues. The treatment was: oral pan-JAK inhibitor, 5-10 mg twice daily. The sequencing template was cDNA reverse transcribed from extracted RNA. TCRdb's copy holds only in-frame clones and misses some; the assay was immunoSEQ multiplex PCR. Of over 100,000 clones in the sample, 53% were seen once. The chain recombines TRBV30 with TRBJ2-2; D is unresolved. The TCR was taken from a human donor with alopecia areata. Material: CD4+ T cells sorted from blood, obtained at week 4, from a patient treated with tofacitinib. The CDR3 DNA is TGTGCCTGGAGCCGGACCCGTACCGGGGAGCTGTTTTTT. As protein: CAWSRTRTGELFF.